These 5 T cell receptor beta chains share one sample of origin, sequenced in a study of shared clonotypes between healthy human individuals. Generated by immunoSEQ multiplex PCR, the TCRdb table keeps only in-frame clones and is missing some. The sample includes hundreds of thousands of clones, 60% to 75% of them seen just once. Sequenced: memory CD4+ T cells sorted from blood. Documented subset: CD45RA-negative fraction. Receptor source: a woman younger than 45 in good health.

This clone was detected a few times. The rearrangement uses TRBV11-3 and TRBJ2-7; TRBD1 agrees at 8 bases. The CDR3 consists of 13 residues. In germline, CDR1 is SGHNT, CDR2 YENEEA. V trimming: 1 base; J trimming: 6 bases; junction bases outside the gene matches: 2. The CDR3 spells CASSLAGGLEQYF. The DNA of the CDR3 is TGTGCCAGCAGCTTAGCAGGGGGCCTCGAGCAGTACTTC.

About this clone itself: Other DNA sequences of this sample code for an identical CDR3. The genes are TRBV10-2 and TRBJ2-2; the D gene is possibly TRBD2 (5 bases). V lost 6 bases, J lost 4 bases, and 15 bases lay in between. The CDR3 is 15 amino acids. CDR1 WSHSY and CDR2 SAAADI come from the germline V gene. DNA of the CDR3: TGCGCCAGCAGGGATTCCGGGCTAGCCACCGGGGAGCTGTTTTTT. Encoded protein: CASRDSGLATGELFF.

The V call is TRBV25-1, the J call TRBJ1-1; D ambiguous. The CDR3 is made up of 15 amino acids. CDR1 is MGHDK and CDR2 is SYGVNS in the germline V gene. V lost 1 base and J lost 8, with 17 bases in between. In DNA form, the CDR3 reads TGTGCCAGCAGTGAATCCCCCGCCAGCGGTGTAGAAGCTTTCTTT. Its translation: CASSESPASGVEAFF.

This chain links TRBV5-1 with TRBJ2-2; 7 nucleotides agree with TRBD1. J gave up 4 bases and V 7 bases, and 7 bases lay outside the gene matches. The CDR3 extends over 14 amino acids. Germline V gene sequence: CDR1 SGHRS, CDR2 YFSETQ. CDR3 bases: TGCGCCAGCCGCGTCACAGGGGCCACCGGGGAGCTGTTTTTT. It translates to CASRVTGATGELFF.

The chain is built from TRBV6-5 and TRBJ1-2, with D perhaps matching TRBD1 (5 bases). In germline, CDR1 is MNHEY, CDR2 SVGAGI. The CDR3 runs 13 residues. The V end lost 0 bases, the J end lost 6 bases, and 8 bases lay between the germline ends. For the CDR3, the DNA is TGTGCCAGCAGTTACTCGTCCAGGGATGGCTACACCTTC. Translating gives CASSYSSRDGYTF.